Presented here are 12 T cell receptor beta chains from one specimen sequenced in a study of T-cell reconstitution after alpha-beta-depleted transplantation in children. TCRbeta library construction was performed incorporating unique molecular identifiers. TCRdb reprocessed the PCR reads with MiXCR, giving one entry per CDR3 protein. The sample holds approximately 520,000 distinct CDR3 sequences; over 9.5% are singletons and the top ten take 13% to 15%. Material: PBMCs, mostly from graft donor cells, obtained 180 days after TCRalphabeta/CD19-depleted stem cell transplant. These receptors all come from a female patient between 2 and 15 years old who had a stem cell transplant for aplastic anemia, so the T cells may come from the graft donor.

The V gene is TRBV28, the J gene TRBJ1-1; unclear D gene. The V and J ends lost 6 bases and 4 bases respectively, with 18 bases between them. CDR3 length equals 15 residues. Germline assignment: CDR1 MDHEN and CDR2 SYDVKM. The CDR3 loop is CASRTAGVVATEAFF. The CDR3 DNA is TGTGCCAGCAGAACAGCCGGGGTGGTGGCCACTGAAGCTTTCTTT.

V and J are TRBV25-1 and TRBJ1-1; the D gene is possibly TRBD1 (5 bases). V shed 3 bases and J shed 0 bases, with 14 bases lying between them. The CDR3 has 16 amino acids. CDR1 MGHDK and CDR2 SYGVNS come from the germline V gene. The CDR3 DNA reads as TGTGCCAGCAGTGATGACCCCGGGACTGTGAACACTGAAGCTTTCTTT. Translated, it gives CASSDDPGTVNTEAFF.

The chain is built from TRBV20-1 and TRBJ2-2, with 10 bases lining up with TRBD2. V dropped 3 bases and J dropped 5; count of bases not matched to a gene: 6. The CDR3 totals 15 residues. Germline loops: CDR1 DFQATT, CDR2 SNEGSKA (reference sequence). CDR3 nucleotide sequence: TGCAGTGCTAGGAAACTAGCGGGACGGACCGGGGAGCTGTTTTTT. Amino acid sequence: CSARKLAGRTGELFF.

This clonotype was recorded at least ten times. The chain couples TRBV24-1 to TRBJ2-5; no definite D call. Germline-derived CDR1 and CDR2 are KGHDR and SFDVKD. This CDR3 has 13 amino acids. The V end was cut by 0 bases, the J end by 7 bases, with 8 bases between. CDR3 DNA: TGTGCCACCAGTGATTTGTACCTCGGGACCCAGTACTTC. It specifies CATSDLYLGTQYF.

The rearrangement links TRBV11-3 to TRBJ1-1; D might be TRBD1 (5 bases). The ends were cut back, 6 bases at V and 4 bases at J, with 18 bases in the middle. Germline loops: CDR1 SGHNT, CDR2 YENEEA. The CDR3 has 15 amino acids. CDR3 in DNA: TGTGCCAGCAGTCCTCACGGGGCCGGGAGCACTGAAGCTTTCTTT. Encoded protein: CASSPHGAGSTEAFF.

This rearrangement joins TRBV27 to TRBJ2-7; TRBD2 matches 8 bases. In germline, CDR1 is MNHEY, CDR2 SMNVEV (reference sequence). Unmatched junction bases numbered 5, after V lost 3 bases and J lost 1 base. The CDR3 extends over 15 amino acids. CDR3 nucleotide sequence: TGTGCCAGCAGTTTCGGCGGGAGGATTTCCTACGAGCAGTACTTC. It is translated as CASSFGGRISYEQYF.

A few counts support this clonotype. This chain uses TRBV14 with TRBJ2-7; unclear D gene. Germline V lookup: CDR1 SGHDN, CDR2 FVKESK. Between the trimmed V and J ends, which lost 0 bases and 8 bases, there was a span of 11 bases. There are 13 residues in the CDR3. The CDR3 DNA sequence: TGTGCCAGCAGCCAAGAGCCCGTTCGGAAGCAGTACTTC. Translation: CASSQEPVRKQYF.

The rearrangement links TRBV4-3 to TRBJ2-3, with 9 bases lining up with TRBD1. The CDR3 consists of 15 residues. J was trimmed by 6 bases and V by 2 bases; bases with no gene match: 6. Germline CDR1 reads LGHNA; CDR2 reads YSLEER. CDR3 coding DNA: TGCGCCAGCAGCCAACCCGGGACAGGGAGTGATACGCAGTATTTT. It codes for CASSQPGTGSDTQYF.

In this sample, this clonotype turned up a few times. The genes are TRBV28 and TRBJ2-1; no clear D gene. Trimming cost V 6 bases and J 0 bases, with 9 bases left between them. The CDR3 is 14 amino acids. CDR1 and CDR2 from the germline V gene are MDHEN and SYDVKM. In DNA form, the CDR3 reads TGTGCCAGCAGCCCCCGGATCTCCTACAATGAGCAGTTCTTC. As protein: CASSPRISYNEQFF.

This clonotype has only a few counts. The genes are TRBV9 and TRBJ1-1, with 7 bases that match TRBD1. Trimming took 3 bases from V and 2 from J; bases not matched to a gene: 7. The germline V gene has CDR1 SGDLS and CDR2 YYNGEE. This CDR3 has 15 residues. The DNA of the CDR3 is TGTGCCAGCAGCGCAACCACAGGGGCTAACACTGAAGCTTTCTTT. Translated: CASSATTGANTEAFF.

The rearrangement links TRBV15 to TRBJ2-7, with a tentative D call TRBD2 (6 bases). This CDR3 region has 15 residues. V lost 0 bases to trimming and J lost 2 bases, with 11 bases between them. Per the germline V gene, CDR1 is LNHNV and CDR2 is YYDKDF (reference sequence). Here the CDR3 reads CATSRDRRGPYEQYF. The CDR3 DNA follows: TGTGCCACCAGCAGAGATAGGAGGGGTCCCTACGAGCAGTACTTC.

The gene calls are TRBV7-2 and TRBJ1-1; possible D gene TRBD1, 5 bases. The germline gives CDR1 SGHTA, CDR2 FQGNSA. This CDR3 spans 15 amino acids. The V end lost 4 bases, the J end lost 5 bases, and 17 bases lay between the germline ends. Here the CDR3 DNA reads TGTGCCAGCAGCTCTGGGCGGGGCGGTCCAACTGAAGCTTTCTTT. Protein sequence: CASSSGRGGPTEAFF. Based on the CDR3 plus reference TRBV7-2 and TRBJ1-1, the full variable domain is GAGVSQSPSNKVTEKGKDVELRCDPISGHTALYWYRQSLGQGLEFLIYFQGNSAPDKSGLPSDRFSAERTGGSVSTLTIQRTQQEDSAVYLCASSSGRGGPTEAFFGQGTRLTVV.